Listed here are 27 T cell receptor beta chains from one sample, sequenced in a study of cytomegalovirus exposure and HLA in healthy donors. PCR amplification relied on 60 Vbeta primers (plus 13 Jbeta primers). The assay was immunoSEQ multiplex PCR, and TCRdb's table has in-frame clones only and misses some. The sample includes more than 95,000 clones, around 75% of them seen just once. The sample taken for sequencing was PBMCs. Receptors were obtained from a woman between 18 and 29 years old in good health and CMV-seronegative.

The V gene is TRBV7-3, the J gene TRBJ2-1; TRBD1 aligns across 7 bases. V was pared by 4 bases and J by 0 bases, with 3 bases of the junction left unmatched. Germline V CDR1 and CDR2: SGHTA, FQGTGA. There are 15 residues in the CDR3. The CDR3 is CASSSTGSSYNEQFF. The CDR3, as DNA: TGTGCCAGCAGCTCGACAGGGAGCTCCTACAATGAGCAGTTCTTC.

The rearrangement uses TRBV6-4 and TRBJ2-2; maybe TRBD2 (6 bases). The V end lost 0 bases, the J end lost 6 bases, and 20 bases lay between the germline ends. The CDR3 has 18 residues. Germline loops: CDR1 MRHNA, CDR2 SNTAGT. The chain's CDR3 is CASSDSEEGLVSAGELFF. The CDR3 DNA sequence: TGTGCCAGCAGTGACTCGGAGGAGGGATTAGTTTCCGCCGGGGAGCTGTTTTTT.

This clone has more than one count but fewer than ten. The V and J genes are TRBV28 and TRBJ1-3; D not certain. This CDR3 has 10 residues. From germline, CDR1 is MDHEN and CDR2 SYDVKM. Trimming shortened V by 9 bases and J by 6 bases, and 6 bases separated the two germline ends. The chain's CDR3 is CASIKNTIYF. In DNA form, the CDR3 reads TGTGCCAGTATTAAAAACACCATATATTTT.

This rearrangement joins TRBV4-2 to TRBJ2-2; D perhaps matches TRBD1 (6 bases). V lost 0 bases and J lost 7, with 15 bases in between. Germline V CDR1 and CDR2: LGHNA, YNFKEQ. This CDR3 spans 16 amino acids. This chain's CDR3 is CASSQERRRGGGELFF. The CDR3 bases are TGTGCCAGCAGCCAAGAACGCCGGAGAGGGGGCGGGGAGCTGTTTTTT.

This clone was counted only a few times. The V call is TRBV28, the J call TRBJ1-2; D not certain. V lost 5 bases, J lost 13 bases, and 17 bases lay in between. From germline, CDR1 is MDHEN and CDR2 SYDVKM. This CDR3 is 12 amino acids long. The CDR3 DNA sequence: TGTGCCAGCAGTCCGCCCTGGATGGAGAGCACCTTC. Amino acid sequence: CASSPPWMESTF.

The genes are TRBV27 and TRBJ1-1, with 8 bases lining up with TRBD1. Trimming removed 5 bases from V and 3 bases from J; junction bases left unmatched: 2. Germline V gene lookup returns CDR1 MNHEY and CDR2 SMNVEV (reference sequence). This CDR3 is built from 13 residues. CDR3 nucleotide sequence: TGTGCCAGCAGTGCGACAGGGGACACTGAAGCTTTCTTT. Residues: CASSATGDTEAFF.

The genes are TRBV2 and TRBJ1-1; D remains ambiguous. This CDR3 contains 14 residues. CDR1 and CDR2 (germline): SNHLY, FYNNEI. V lost 4 bases and J 1 base, leaving 10 bases between the germline ends. The CDR3: CASSGAGWNTEAFF. The DNA of the CDR3 is TGTGCCAGCAGTGGTGCGGGGTGGAACACTGAAGCTTTCTTT.

This chain uses TRBV5-4 with TRBJ2-3; 9 nucleotides match TRBD1. The germline gives CDR1 SGHNT, CDR2 YYREEE (reference sequence). There are 15 residues in the CDR3. V gave up 3 bases and J gave up 6 bases; unmatched junction bases: 8. The CDR3 coding sequence is TGTGCCAGCAGCTCCCGGGACAGGGTTTTGGATACGCAGTATTTT. Translating gives CASSSRDRVLDTQYF.

The genes are TRBV7-9 and TRBJ1-6, with no clear D. Germline assignment: CDR1 SEHNR and CDR2 FQNEAQ (reference sequence). The ends were cut back, 2 bases at V and 0 bases at J, with 8 bases in the middle. The CDR3 runs to 16 residues. The CDR3 region is CASSLTGRSYNSPLHF. CDR3 DNA sequence: TGTGCCAGCAGCTTAACGGGTCGCTCCTATAATTCACCCCTCCACTTT. The whole variable domain, filled in from reference TRBV7-9 and TRBJ1-6, reads DTGVSQNPRHKITKRGQNVTFRCDPISEHNRLYWYRQTLGQGPEFLTYFQNEAQLEKSRLLSDRFSAERPKGSFSTLEIQRTEQGDSAMYLCASSLTGRSYNSPLHFGNGTRLTVT.

The chain joins TRBV10-3 to TRBJ1-5, with TRBD1 as a possible D gene (5 bases). Germline V lookup: CDR1 ENHRY, CDR2 SYGVKD. V lost 11 bases and J 5 bases, leaving 22 bases between the germline ends. The CDR3 loop spans 15 amino acids. The CDR3 coding sequence is TGTGCCGTCGCGGGGGAGGCCATGAGGGATCAGCCCCAGCATTTT. Amino acids: CAVAGEAMRDQPQHF.

The chain couples TRBV30 to TRBJ2-7, with 10 bases matching TRBD1. The V gene end was trimmed by 8 bases and the J gene end by 2 bases; junction bases not matched to a gene: 3. CDR1 is GTSNPN and CDR2 is SVGIG in the germline V gene (reference sequence). This CDR3 comprises 12 residues. CDR3 amino acids: CAGGQGAYEQYF. CDR3 DNA: TGTGCCGGAGGACAGGGGGCCTACGAGCAGTACTTC. Full variable domain (rest looked up from reference TRBV30 and TRBJ2-7): SQTIHQWPATLVQPVGSPLSLECTVEGTSNPNLYWYRQAAGRGLQLLFYSVGIGQISSEVPQNLSASRPQDRQFILSSKKLLLSDSGFYLCAGGQGAYEQYFGPGTRLTVT.

V gene TRBV14 combines with J gene TRBJ1-6; D gene ambiguous. V was pared by 1 base and J by 7 bases, with 8 bases between. CDR1 is SGHDN and CDR2 is FVKESK in the germline V gene. The CDR3 consists of 14 residues. Here the CDR3 reads CASSQGDANSPLHF. The CDR3 DNA sequence: TGTGCCAGCAGCCAAGGAGATGCCAATTCACCCCTCCACTTT.

The chain is built from TRBV6-6 and TRBJ1-2; D remains unclear. V was clipped by 5 bases and J by 7 bases, with 14 bases between them. The CDR3 is made up of 13 amino acids. Germline V gene sequence: CDR1 MNHNY, CDR2 SVGAGI (reference sequence). The CDR3 loop is CASSLTLDGGYTF. In nucleotides, the CDR3 is TGTGCCAGCAGTCTGACACTCGACGGTGGCTACACCTTC.

This clone came up a few times. The V gene is TRBV4-1, the J gene TRBJ2-1; possibly TRBD2 for D (5 bases). V lost 7 bases and J 0 bases, leaving 10 bases between the germline ends. This CDR3 region has 14 residues. Germline lookup yields CDR1 MGHRA and CDR2 YSYEKL. The CDR3 bases are TGCGCCAGCACTAGCAGTAGCTCCTACAATGAGCAGTTCTTC. This codes for CASTSSSSYNEQFF.

The chain carries TRBV4-1 and TRBJ2-5, with TRBD2 matching over 11 bases. The CDR3 runs to 16 residues. V dropped 3 bases and J dropped 2; count of bases not matched to a gene: 5. Germline CDR1 is MGHRA and CDR2 is YSYEKL. This chain's CDR3 is CASSHRLAGLQETQYF. The CDR3 DNA is TGCGCCAGCAGCCACCGACTAGCGGGGTTACAAGAGACCCAGTACTTC.

V usage is TRBV6-5 and J usage is TRBJ2-7, with D perhaps TRBD1 (6 bases). V shed 4 bases and J shed 6 bases, with 16 bases lying between them. CDR1 is MNHEY and CDR2 is SVGAGI in the germline V gene. The CDR3 has 14 amino acids. The CDR3 sequence is CASSSSGTSFEQYF. The CDR3 bases are TGTGCCAGCAGTTCCAGTGGGACAAGCTTCGAGCAGTACTTC.

The chain couples TRBV10-1 to TRBJ2-2; no clear D gene. CDR1 is WNHNN and CDR2 is SYGVQD in the germline V gene (reference sequence). V was pared by 3 bases and J by 6 bases, with 8 bases between. The CDR3 contains 13 residues. The CDR3 DNA reads as TGCGCCAGCAGTGACCAAGTAGCCGGGGAGCTGTTTTTT. Residues: CASSDQVAGELFF.

This rearrangement joins TRBV7-9 to TRBJ1-1; tentatively, D is TRBD1 (6 bases). Germline loops: CDR1 SEHNR, CDR2 FQNEAQ (reference sequence). Trimming removed 2 bases at V and 5 bases at J, with 12 bases between. CDR3 length: 14 amino acids. The CDR3 protein is CASSLLQGETEAFF. Here the CDR3 DNA reads TGTGCCAGCAGCTTATTACAGGGTGAAACTGAAGCTTTCTTT.

This chain uses TRBV23-1 with TRBJ1-3, with unresolved D. Being an ORF, TRBV23-1 has a function that is uncertain. V gave up 7 bases and J gave up 0 bases, with 16 bases separating them. The CDR3 length is 16 residues. The CDR3 DNA sequence: TGCGCCAGCACCGAGGGAGCCCCTCACTCTGGAAACACCATATATTTT. Its translation is CASTEGAPHSGNTIYF.

This clone showed up just a few times. The rearrangement links TRBV9 to TRBJ2-7, with 8 bases that match TRBD2. CDR1 is SGDLS, CDR2 YYNGEE, per germline. This CDR3 has 14 amino acids. V trimming: 2 bases; J trimming: 3 bases; junction bases outside the gene matches: 4. For the CDR3, the DNA is TGTGCCAGCAGCGTTTTAGCGGGGAGCTACGAGCAGTACTTC. As protein: CASSVLAGSYEQYF.

The chain is built from TRBV5-4 and TRBJ2-7, with TRBD2 as a possible D gene (5 bases). The CDR3 extends over 14 amino acids. With 1 base removed from V and 5 bases from J, the gap between germline ends came to 13 bases. Germline CDR1 reads SGHNT; CDR2 reads YYREEE (reference sequence). The CDR3 reads CASSLNPEGDEQYF. The CDR3 bases are TGTGCCAGCAGCTTGAACCCTGAGGGTGACGAGCAGTACTTC.

This chain links TRBV28 with TRBJ1-6, with D unresolved. This CDR3 region has 15 residues. Germline V gene data show CDR1 as MDHEN and CDR2 as SYDVKM. The V and J ends lost 6 bases and 0 bases respectively, with 9 bases between them. The CDR3 bases are TGTGCCAGCAGCCTAATGAGCTCCTATAATTCACCCCTCCACTTT. This sequence encodes CASSLMSSYNSPLHF.

The sample holds a few counts of this clone. This chain links TRBV6-1 with TRBJ1-6; 8 bases line up with TRBD1. The CDR3 totals 13 residues. The V segment lost 10 bases and the J segment 10 bases; nucleotides outside the gene matches: 9. Germline CDR1 and CDR2: MNHNS and SASEGT. The CDR3 region has the DNA TGTGCCATCAGGGGCAGGGGGCAGTCACCCCTCCACTTT. The encoded protein is CAIRGRGQSPLHF.

The CDR3, as DNA: TGTGCCAGCGTTTCCGGGACAGGCAATCAGCCCCAGCATTTT. It specifies CASVSGTGNQPQHF. V and J are TRBV7-9 and TRBJ1-5; 7 positions match TRBD1. This CDR3 spans 14 amino acids. CDR1 and CDR2 (germline): SEHNR, FQNEAQ (reference sequence). J gave up 2 bases and V 8 bases, and 6 bases lay outside the gene matches.

The chain links TRBV5-1 to TRBJ2-1; perhaps TRBD2 as D (7 bases). Trimming stripped 0 bases from V and 6 bases from J, with 16 bases between. Germline CDR1 is SGHRS and CDR2 is YFSETQ. The CDR3 covers 16 residues. CDR3: CASSLELARGGNEQFF. CDR3 bases: TGCGCCAGCAGCTTGGAACTAGCGAGAGGGGGCAATGAGCAGTTCTTC.

The chain is built from TRBV30 and TRBJ2-7; D remains unclear. V was shortened by 7 bases and J by 6 bases, with 22 bases between the two germline ends. This CDR3 has 14 amino acids. Looked up from germline, CDR1 is GTSNPN and CDR2 is SVGIG (reference sequence). For the CDR3, the DNA is TGTGCCTCCAGTTGGGTCGTGCCAGACTCCGAGCAGTACTTC. It encodes CASSWVVPDSEQYF.

The chain has TRBV19 and TRBJ1-2; D possibly corresponds to TRBD1 (6 bases). This CDR3 spans 13 amino acids. Germline V CDR1 and CDR2: LNHDA, SQIVND (reference sequence). Trimming stripped 5 bases from V and 6 bases from J, with 13 bases between. The CDR3 DNA is TGTGCCAGTAGTGCCCAGGGGTGGGATGGCTACACCTTC. Its translation is CASSAQGWDGYTF.